This paragraph covers one TCR beta chain sequence. Its antigen is unknown. Profiling relied on immunoSEQ multiplex PCR, and the TCRdb table lists in-frame clones only, not all of them. This table has some 640,000 clones, 80% to 90% appearing once. Stated treatment: about 20 received Ad26.COV2.S at low or high dose, single or two shots; roughly five received placebo; per-sample allocation not given. Collection of samples fell on day 63 after the first vaccine or placebo injection. This sample stems from a study of Ad26.COV2.S vaccination and SARS-CoV-2 variants. Study-wide findings and caveats: It was found that vaccine and placebo recipients had similar non-spike TCR breadth.

The ends lost 3 bases at V and 6 bases at J; junction bases unmatched: 8. CDR1 and CDR2 from the germline V gene are MNHNS and SASEGT. The CDR3 covers 15 residues. The chain links TRBV6-1 to TRBJ2-3, with TRBD1 matching 8 bases. The sequences come from peripheral blood, collected in a trial of Ad26.COV2.S vaccine versus placebo. The TCR sequence derives from a person between 18 and 65 years old who received the Ad26.COV2.S COVID-19 vaccine or a placebo. The CDR3 coding sequence is TGTGCCAGCAGTGATCCCCCACAGGGGGGCGATACGCAGTATTTT. Protein: CASSDPPQGGDTQYF.